This T cell receptor (beta chain) is from a study of blood T cells in healthy people across ages. With a J-beta primer mix and a sample-barcoded 5' primer, a second PCR ran about 6 to 11 cycles. Tagging of each cDNA molecule was performed by a template-switch adaptor with 12 random nucleotides. Each sample provided no less than 3 million CDR3-containing paired-end reads. TCRdb re-derived calls from the 5' RACE reads in MiXCR, one entry per CDR3 protein. The sample lists approximately 790,000 distinct CDR3 sequences; roughly 60% were seen once. On this clonotype: Its antigen is as yet unknown.

The CDR3 runs 15 residues. Germline values: CDR1 KGHSH, CDR2 LQKENI. Overall study findings and caveats: From one million sequenced T cells, diversity estimates were lower bounds. Long-lived donors carried more naive CD4+ cells and greater diversity than aged donors.

Source material: blood. This sequence was found in a man younger than 45 in good health. V and J are TRBV18 and TRBJ2-1; a weak D match, TRBD1 (5 bases). The J call is doubtful: the DNA matches TRBJ2-7 better. The CDR3 DNA is TGTGCCAGCTCACCACGCACGCAGGGAAACTACGAGCAGTACTTC. Its protein product is CASSPRTQGNYEQYF.